A selection of T cell receptor beta chains follows, all from one sample in a study of T cells in Graves' hyperthyroidism and ophthalmopathy. TCRdb redid the calling of the multiplex PCR reads with MiXCR, one entry per CDR3 protein. The profile shows about 640,000 distinct CDR3 sequences, about a fifth of them singletons. Sequencing used blood. The receptors were gathered from a man younger than 40 with Graves' ophthalmopathy. Both conserved end residues are part of each CDR3. A D gene is named only where the DNA matches it firmly. The size of a clone is reported for some rows only, either as once, few or many, or as a class for expanded clones.

V gene	J gene	D gene	clone size	CDR3 protein	CDR3 DNA
TRBV3-1	TRBJ2-6	-	-	CASSPKGGRGRGANVLTF	TGTGCCAGCAGCCCAAAAGGTGGGCGAGGGCGCGGGGCCAACGTCCTGACTTTC
TRBV27	TRBJ2-4	-	-	CASRDNRRDIQYF	TGTGCCAGCAGAGATAATCGGAGGGACATTCAGTACTTC
TRBV30	TRBJ1-6	-	few	CAWSQDRYNSPLHF	TGTGCCTGGAGTCAGGACCGCTATAATTCACCCCTCCACTTT
TRBV28	TRBJ1-5	-	many	CASSPDRGNQPQHF	TGTGCCAGCAGTCCCGACCGGGGCAATCAGCCCCAGCATTTT
TRBV11-2	TRBJ1-4	-	once	CASSQATAPNEKLFF	TGTGCCAGCAGCCAGGCTACAGCCCCGAATGAAAAACTGTTTTTT
TRBV28	TRBJ1-5	-	many	CASSTTVSNQPQHF	TGTGCCAGCAGCACGACAGTGAGCAATCAGCCCCAGCATTTT
TRBV6-4	TRBJ2-2	-	many	CASSPGWEDAGELFF	TGTGCCAGCAGCCCCGGGTGGGAAGACGCCGGGGAGCTGTTTTTT
TRBV7-9	TRBJ2-1	-	many	CASRGPRNNEQFF	TGTGCCAGCAGGGGGCCCCGGAACAATGAGCAGTTCTTC
TRBV2	TRBJ1-1	TRBD1	many	CASSEWDSTEAFF	TGTGCCAGCAGTGAATGGGACAGCACTGAAGCTTTCTTT
TRBV28	TRBJ1-5	-	-	CASSLSSTSNQPQHF	TGTGCCAGCAGTTTATCATCCACGAGTAATCAGCCCCAGCATTTT
TRBV6-2/TRBV6-3	TRBJ2-3	TRBD2	-	CASSYGAGGPVTQYF	TGTGCCAGCAGTTACGGGGCGGGAGGGCCCGTTACGCAGTATTTT
TRBV28	TRBJ2-7	-	many	CASSLLDRDYYEQYF	TGTGCCAGCAGTTTACTGGACAGAGATTACTACGAGCAGTACTTC
TRBV14	TRBJ1-4	-	-	CASRDRRNEKLFF	TGTGCCAGCAGAGACAGGCGTAATGAAAAACTGTTTTTT
TRBV30	TRBJ1-3	-	few	CAWSVPHRSSGNTIYF	TGTGCCTGGAGTGTACCCCACCGAAGCTCTGGAAACACCATATATTTT
TRBV18	TRBJ1-4	-	-	CASSPLQAVATNEKLFF	TGTGCCAGCTCACCATTACAGGCAGTCGCAACTAATGAAAAACTGTTTTTT
TRBV5-1	TRBJ2-7	-	many	CASSLTGYSYEQYF	TGCGCCAGCAGCTTGACAGGTTACTCCTACGAGCAGTACTTC
TRBV28	TRBJ2-5	TRBD2	many	CASSPLSGSSQETQYF	TGTGCCAGCAGCCCCCTGAGCGGGAGTTCCCAAGAGACCCAGTACTTC
TRBV12-3/TRBV12-4	TRBJ2-7	-	-	CASSPFIEGYEQYF	TGTGCCAGCAGTCCTTTCATTGAGGGGTACGAGCAGTACTTC
TRBV24-1	TRBJ2-2	TRBD2	-	CATRAGVAGELFF	TGTGCCACCCGGGCGGGAGTGGCCGGGGAGCTGTTTTTT
TRBV6-6	TRBJ2-2	-	few	CASSYSGPLAWENGELFF	TGTGCCAGCAGTTACTCGGGCCCACTAGCATGGGAGAACGGGGAGCTGTTTTTT
TRBV5-1	TRBJ2-7	-	few	CASNSGTGDYEQYF	TGCGCCAGCAACTCCGGGACGGGGGACTACGAGCAGTACTTC
TRBV24-1	TRBJ2-3	TRBD1	many	CATSDGDRGQRGTQYF	TGTGCCACCAGTGATGGGGACAGGGGCCAGAGAGGTACGCAGTATTTT
TRBV30	TRBJ1-6	-	-	CAWSPRYSPLHF	TGTGCCTGGAGCCCACGGTATTCACCCCTCCACTTT
TRBV10-3	TRBJ2-2	-	-	CAIAIVSGELFF	TGTGCCATCGCGATCGTCTCTGGGGAGCTGTTTTTT
TRBV20-1	TRBJ2-6	-	-	CSASSGANVLTF	TGCAGTGCGAGCTCTGGGGCCAACGTCCTGACTTTC
TRBV9	TRBJ2-1	-	few	CASSPRPGPLDEQFF	TGTGCCAGCAGCCCCCGTCCGGGACCTCTTGATGAGCAGTTCTTC
TRBV6-4	TRBJ1-2	-	-	CASRQGPMNNYGYTF	TGTGCCAGCAGACAAGGTCCTATGAATAACTATGGCTACACCTTC
TRBV11-2	TRBJ2-1	-	many	CASSLGLDEQFF	TGTGCCAGCAGCTTAGGGTTGGATGAGCAGTTCTTC
TRBV5-1	TRBJ2-7	TRBD1	many	CASSLDGQGYEQYF	TGCGCCAGCAGCTTAGACGGACAGGGCTACGAGCAGTACTTC
TRBV27	TRBJ2-3	TRBD2	many	CASSFLAGGNTDTQYF	TGTGCCAGCAGTTTCCTAGCGGGAGGCAACACAGATACGCAGTATTTT
TRBV27	TRBJ1-5	TRBD1	once	CASSRPRGRGPLGNQPQHF	TGTGCCAGCAGTCGCCCTCGCGGCAGGGGGCCGTTGGGCAATCAGCCCCAGCATTTT
TRBV20-1	TRBJ2-7	-	-	CSARGGEGASYEQYF	TGCAGTGCTAGAGGAGGAGAGGGAGCCTCCTACGAGCAGTACTTC
TRBV6-2/TRBV6-3	TRBJ1-5	-	few	CASSYPAPTKSQPQHF	TGTGCCAGCAGTTACCCCGCGCCCACAAAATCTCAGCCCCAGCATTTT
TRBV20-1	TRBJ2-5	TRBD1	many	CSAGSGTAARETQYF	TGCAGTGCTGGCTCCGGGACAGCAGCAAGAGAGACCCAGTACTTC
TRBV9	TRBJ2-1	TRBD2	-	CASSASGRAPNEQFF	TGTGCCAGCAGCGCTAGCGGGAGGGCCCCAAATGAGCAGTTCTTC
TRBV27	TRBJ2-3	-	-	CASSWCADTQYF	TGTGCCAGCAGTTGGTGCGCAGATACGCAGTATTTT
TRBV6-5	TRBJ2-3	-	many	CASSYSPTVSTDTQYF	TGTGCCAGCAGTTACTCTCCGACAGTAAGCACAGATACGCAGTATTTT
TRBV12-3/TRBV12-4	TRBJ2-5	-	many	CASSSNTRETQYF	TGTGCCAGCAGTTCAAACACACGGGAGACCCAGTACTTC
TRBV27	TRBJ1-2	-	many	CASSLEGVGGYTF	TGTGCCAGCAGTTTAGAGGGTGTTGGCGGCTACACCTTC
TRBV20-1	TRBJ1-6	TRBD1	few	CSALRDRDYNSPLHF	TGCAGTGCCCTTCGGGACAGGGATTATAATTCACCCCTCCACTTT
TRBV29-1	TRBJ2-1	TRBD2	few	CSVASGMNEQFF	TGCAGCGTTGCCAGCGGGATGAATGAGCAGTTCTTC
TRBV4-1	TRBJ2-7	-	many	CASSQGLISYEQYF	TGCGCCAGCAGCCAGGGACTTATCTCCTACGAGCAGTACTTC
TRBV20-1	TRBJ1-3	-	few	CSAKEGSGNTIYF	TGCAGTGCTAAAGAGGGATCTGGAAACACCATATATTTT
TRBV7-9	TRBJ2-5	-	few	CASSLSSRGRETQYF	TGTGCCAGCAGCTTATCCAGTCGGGGTCGGGAGACCCAGTACTTC
TRBV20-1	TRBJ2-7	-	few	CSARRESYYEQYF	TGCAGTGCTAGACGGGAGTCATACTACGAGCAGTACTTC
TRBV28	TRBJ1-4	-	many	CASSLRGFWTTSTNEKLFF	TGTGCCAGCAGTTTAAGAGGGTTTTGGACAACCTCAACTAATGAAAAACTGTTTTTT
TRBV27	TRBJ2-5	-	few	CASSLWQGETQYF	TGTGCCAGCAGTTTATGGCAGGGTGAGACCCAGTACTTC
TRBV20-1	TRBJ2-7	-	few	CSARSFERAEQYF	TGCAGTGCTAGAAGTTTTGAGCGGGCCGAGCAGTACTTC
TRBV12-3/TRBV12-4	TRBJ2-1	-	few	CASSINEQFF	TGTGCCAGCAGCATAAATGAGCAGTTCTTC
TRBV27	TRBJ2-1	TRBD2	-	CATRGGRLHEQFF	TGTGCCACCCGTGGCGGGAGATTGCATGAGCAGTTCTTC
TRBV2	TRBJ1-1	-	many	CASREQGSEAFF	TGTGCCAGCAGGGAACAGGGATCTGAAGCTTTCTTT
TRBV11-2	TRBJ2-7	-	few	CASNPANVGGYEQYF	TGTGCCAGCAATCCCGCTAACGTCGGAGGCTACGAGCAGTACTTC